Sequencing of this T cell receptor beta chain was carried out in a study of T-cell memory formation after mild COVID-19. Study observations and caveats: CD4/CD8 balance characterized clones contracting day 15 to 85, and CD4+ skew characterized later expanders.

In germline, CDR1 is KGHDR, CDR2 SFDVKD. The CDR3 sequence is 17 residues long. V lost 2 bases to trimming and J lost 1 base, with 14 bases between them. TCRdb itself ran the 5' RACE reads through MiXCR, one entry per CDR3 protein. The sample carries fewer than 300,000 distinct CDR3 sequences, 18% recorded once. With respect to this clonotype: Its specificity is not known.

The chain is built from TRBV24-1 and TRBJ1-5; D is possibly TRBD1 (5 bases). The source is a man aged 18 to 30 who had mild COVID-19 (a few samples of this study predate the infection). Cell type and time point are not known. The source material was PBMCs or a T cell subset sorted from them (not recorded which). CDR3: CATSDSTGAWSNQPQHF. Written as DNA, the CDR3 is TGTGCCACCAGTGATTCAACCGGGGCTTGGAGCAATCAGCCCCAGCATTTT.